One sample yielded the 16 T cell receptor beta chains listed below, sequenced in a study of T cells after yellow fever vaccination. TCRdb re-analysed the 5' RACE reads in MiXCR, keeping a single row per CDR3 protein. Altogether 300,000 to 350,000 distinct CDR3 sequences are present, roughly 4% being singletons, with the ten largest covering approximately 24%. Sequences were derived from PBMCs, sampled 5 days after the yellow fever booster vaccination. These TCRs come from a man aged 18 to 29 who received the YFV17D yellow fever vaccine.

Only a few counts were recorded for this clonotype. The chain carries TRBV7-2 and TRBJ1-5; 7 positions agree with TRBD1. Germline V gives CDR1 SGHTA, CDR2 FQGNSA. Trimming removed 5 bases from V and 1 base from J; junction bases left unmatched: 11. The CDR3 length is 17 residues. This chain's CDR3 is CASSPGGGTLSNQPQHF. DNA of the CDR3: TGTGCCAGCAGCCCAGGAGGGGGCACTTTGAGCAATCAGCCCCAGCATTTT.

There are many counts of this clonotype. This rearrangement joins TRBV5-1 to TRBJ2-3; no firm D call. The CDR3 is 15 residues long. The germline V gene has CDR1 SGHRS and CDR2 YFSETQ. Trimming pared 0 bases from V and 6 bases from J, leaving 14 bases between. CDR3 bases: TGCGCCAGCAGCTTGGACATTAACCCCTCCGATACGCAGTATTTT. It encodes CASSLDINPSDTQYF. Full variable domain (outside the CDR3, taken from reference TRBV5-1 and TRBJ2-3): KAGVTQTPRYLIKTRGQQVTLSCSPISGHRSVSWYQQTPGQGLQFLFEYFSETQRNKGNFPGRFSGRQFSNSRSEMNVSTLELGDSALYLCASSLDINPSDTQYFGPGTRLTVL.

This clonotype was seen a few times. V gene TRBV20-1 combines with J gene TRBJ1-4; tentative D call: TRBD1 (6 bases). The CDR3 totals 13 residues. Germline CDR1 reads DFQATT; CDR2 reads SNEGSKA (reference sequence). V lost 7 bases to trimming and J lost 1 base, with 10 bases between them. CDR3: CSGLDRTNEKLFF. The DNA for the CDR3 is TGCAGTGGCTTGGACAGAACTAATGAAAAACTGTTTTTT.

The chain has TRBV9 and TRBJ1-5, with D perhaps TRBD1 (5 bases). Germline V gives CDR1 SGDLS, CDR2 YYNGEE. V lost 3 bases to trimming and J lost 1 base, with 14 bases between them. CDR3 length: 16 residues. DNA of the CDR3: TGTGCCAGCAGCGCGACCGACAGTCTAAGCAATCAGCCCCAGCATTTT. Protein product: CASSATDSLSNQPQHF.

This clonotype was picked up many times. The chain recombines TRBV6-6 with TRBJ2-4; D uncertain. The germline V gene has CDR1 MNHNY and CDR2 SVGAGI (reference sequence). The V end was cut by 5 bases, the J end by 0 bases, with 5 bases between. This CDR3 is built from 13 residues. The CDR3 DNA sequence: TGTGCCAGCAGTGATTTAGCCAAAAACATTCAGTACTTC. It codes for CASSDLAKNIQYF.

The rearrangement uses TRBV18 and TRBJ2-7; unclear D gene. This CDR3 contains 15 residues. V gave up 6 bases and J gave up 3 bases, with 18 bases separating them. Per germline, CDR1 KGHSH and CDR2 LQKENI. This chain's CDR3 is CASSLPARFVYEQYF. In DNA form, the CDR3 reads TGTGCCAGCTCCCTCCCCGCCCGGTTTGTCTACGAGCAGTACTTC.

The chain combines TRBV6-2 or TRBV6-3 with TRBJ1-6; D gene uncertain. The CDR3 contains 14 residues. V lost 8 bases and J 7 bases, leaving 15 bases between the germline ends. Per germline, CDR1 MNHEY and CDR2 SVGEGT. In DNA, the CDR3 is TGTGCCAGCCACCCCGTCGGTCAGAATTCACCCCTCCACTTT. Translating it yields CASHPVGQNSPLHF.

Only a few counts were recorded for this clonotype. The chain carries TRBV6-2 or TRBV6-3 and TRBJ2-6; D possibly corresponds to TRBD2 (6 bases). Germline CDR1 reads MNHEY; CDR2 reads SVGEGT. The length of the CDR3 is 16 residues. V shed 8 bases and J shed 3 bases, with 17 bases lying between them. CDR3 DNA: TGTGCCAGCGTTAGGATGGAGGGGAGTGGGGCCAACGTCCTGACTTTC. This sequence encodes CASVRMEGSGANVLTF.

This clonotype was seen a few times. The genes are TRBV11-2 and TRBJ2-4, with D uncertain. The V end was cut by 5 bases, the J end by 7 bases, with 9 bases between. CDR3 length: 12 amino acids. Per germline, CDR1 SGHAT and CDR2 FQNNGV. CDR3 nucleotides: TGTGCCAGCAGCCCCCCGGCCAACATTCAGTACTTC. It codes for CASSPPANIQYF.

This clonotype occurred a few times. The V gene is TRBV18, the J gene TRBJ2-7; 7 positions agree with TRBD1. The CDR3 is 15 residues long. The germline V gene encodes CDR1 KGHSH and CDR2 LQKENI. The J segment lost 6 bases and the V segment lost 2 bases, leaving 10 bases of the junction unmatched. CDR3 nucleotides: TGTGCCAGCTCACCAATGGACAGGAGAGGGGGCGAGCAGTACTTC. This sequence encodes CASSPMDRRGGEQYF.

This clonotype was found a few times. This chain connects TRBV27 to TRBJ2-7; D might be TRBD1 or TRBD2, each matching 5 bases. Per the germline V gene, CDR1 is MNHEY and CDR2 is SMNVEV (reference sequence). The CDR3 totals 15 residues. Trimming left V 0 bases short and J 4 bases short, with 13 bases between. CDR3 sequence (DNA): TGTGCCAGCAGTTTATCGGCCGAGGGACCGTACGAGCAGTACGTC. Residues: CASSLSAEGPYEQYV.

The chain has TRBV9 and TRBJ2-3; D possibly matches TRBD1 or TRBD2 (5 bases each). CDR3 length: 17 residues. CDR1 and CDR2 (germline): SGDLS, YYNGEE. V was cut by 7 bases and J by 1 base, with 22 bases left in between. In nucleotides, the CDR3 is TGTGCCAGCGAAGGACGGGGCATCCTCAAAGGCACAGATACGCAGTATTTT. This codes for CASEGRGILKGTDTQYF.

This clonotype was counted ten times or more. V and J are TRBV5-1 and TRBJ2-1; a weak D match, TRBD2 (5 bases). CDR3 size: 13 residues. V lost 2 bases and J lost 10, with 13 bases in between. Germline V CDR1 and CDR2: SGHRS, YFSETQ. The CDR3 is CASSFNYGEEQFF. In nucleotides, the CDR3 is TGCGCCAGCAGCTTTAACTACGGGGAAGAGCAGTTCTTC.

This clonotype was seen many times. Mismatch with germline at one junction end may stem from a read error. This sequence joins TRBV7-2 and TRBJ2-1; possible D gene TRBD1, 6 bases. Germline lookup yields CDR1 SGHTA and CDR2 FQGNSA. The CDR3 is 13 residues long. The CDR3 DNA is TGTGCCAGCAGCTACAGGGTCTTGAATGAGCGGTTCTTC. Its protein product is CASSYRVLNERFF.

V and J are TRBV4-1 and TRBJ2-2; a possible D gene is TRBD2 (6 bases). CDR1 is MGHRA, CDR2 YSYEKL, per germline. The length of the CDR3 is 17 residues. V lost 4 bases, J lost 1 base, and 16 bases lay in between. The CDR3 here is CASSRRWDLQNTGELFF. DNA of the CDR3: TGCGCCAGCAGCCGGAGGTGGGACTTACAGAACACCGGGGAGCTGTTTTTT.

This clonotype was counted between two and nine times. The chain combines TRBV4-3 with TRBJ1-6; D is possibly TRBD1 (6 bases). Per the germline V gene, CDR1 is LGHNA and CDR2 is YSLEER. The CDR3 consists of 15 residues. Trimming removed 0 bases at V and 10 bases at J, with 13 bases between. CDR3 nucleotides: TGCGCCAGCAGCCAAGATCGAGGGACAATCTCACCCCTCCACTTT. Translated, it gives CASSQDRGTISPLHF.